Below are 3 T cell receptor beta chains sequenced from a single sample in a study of T-cell reconstitution after alpha-beta-depleted transplantation in children. Preparing the TCRbeta library involved the use of unique molecular identifiers. TCRdb recomputed calls from the PCR reads with MiXCR, one row per CDR3 protein. This repertoire shows tens of thousands of distinct CDR3 sequences, approximately 7.4% found once; its top ten account for around 2.6%. The sequencing used PBMCs from the stem cell graft donor, collected from the stem cell graft. All receptors derive from a human donor who donated a stem cell graft to a child with acute lymphoblastic leukemia.

This clonotype was detected many times. This chain joins TRBV5-1 and TRBJ2-3; 14 nucleotides agree with TRBD2. The CDR3 covers 18 residues. The germline V gene encodes CDR1 SGHRS and CDR2 YFSETQ. The V segment lost 3 bases and the J segment 2 bases; nucleotides outside the gene matches: 8. CDR3 bases: TGCGCCAGCAGCTCGACTAGCGGGAGGGCCAGGAACACAGATACGCAGTATTTT. Its translation is CASSSTSGRARNTDTQYF.

This clonotype was counted only a few times. The rearrangement joins TRBV4-3 to TRBJ1-1, with a weak D call TRBD1 (6 bases). The CDR3 has 15 residues. The V end lost 0 bases, the J end lost 3 bases, and 11 bases lay between the germline ends. The germline V gene has CDR1 LGHNA and CDR2 YSLEER. The CDR3: CASSQDRQGYTEAFF. The CDR3 nucleotides are TGCGCCAGCAGCCAAGATCGGCAGGGGTACACTGAAGCTTTCTTT.

V gene TRBV29-1 combines with J gene TRBJ2-5; 14 nucleotides align to TRBD2. The germline CDR1 and CDR2 sequences are SQVTM and ANQGSEA. CDR3 length equals 15 residues. CDR3: CRPRLAGGPPETQYF. CDR3 nucleotides: TGCAGACCCAGACTAGCGGGAGGGCCGCCAGAGACCCAGTACTTC. The full variable domain, rest sourced from reference TRBV29-1 and TRBJ2-5, is SAVISQKPSRDICQRGTSLTIQCQVDSQVTMMFWYRQQPGQSLTLIATANQGSEATYESGFVIDKFPISRPNLTFSTLTVSNMSPEDSSIYLCRPRLAGGPPETQYFGPGTRLLVL.